Listed here are 11 T cell receptor beta chains from one sample, sequenced in a study of blood T cells in healthy people across ages. Through a sample-barcoded 5' primer and a J-beta primer mix, a second PCR was run for roughly 7 to 11 cycles. MiXCR was run by TCRdb on the 5' RACE reads, yielding one entry per CDR3 protein. The data contain about 1.7 million distinct CDR3 sequences, approximately 30% of them singletons. The sample taken for sequencing was blood. These receptors all come from a woman in her twenties or thirties in good health.

A single count supports this clonotype. The V call is TRBV7-9, the J call TRBJ2-5; no clear D gene. CDR1 and CDR2 (germline): SEHNR, FQNEAQ (reference sequence). There are 13 residues in the CDR3. V dropped 1 base and J dropped 11 bases, with 14 bases sitting between them. CDR3 amino acids: CASSLVQVDEQYF. The CDR3 DNA reads TGTGCCAGCAGCTTAGTGCAGGTCGATGAGCAGTACTTC.

The chain is built from TRBV20-1 and TRBJ2-3; TRBD1 or TRBD2 may be the D gene (5 bases each). V shed 1 base and J shed 0 bases, with 17 bases lying between them. Germline assignment: CDR1 DFQATT and CDR2 SNEGSKA (reference sequence). The CDR3 is made up of 17 amino acids. CDR3 DNA: TGCAGTGCTAGAGGCCAGGGCAAAGCGGCTAGCACAGATACGCAGTATTTT. Translation: CSARGQGKAASTDTQYF.

The V gene is TRBV6-5, the J gene TRBJ2-6; the D is unclear. Deletions cut 1 base from V and 0 bases from J, with 10 bases between. This CDR3 is 17 amino acids long. Looked up from germline, CDR1 is MNHEY and CDR2 is SVGAGI. The CDR3 here is CASSYLKAYSGANVLTF. CDR3 in DNA: TGTGCCAGCAGTTACTTAAAGGCGTACTCTGGGGCCAACGTCCTGACTTTC.

The table lists this clonotype with many counts. The chain joins TRBV18 to TRBJ1-2; no clear D gene. This CDR3 is 14 amino acids long. V lost 4 bases to trimming and J lost 8 bases, with 17 bases between them. The germline V gene has CDR1 KGHSH and CDR2 LQKENI. CDR3 amino acids: CASSRSREVLGYTF. In nucleotides, the CDR3 is TGTGCCAGCTCACGATCCCGGGAGGTTCTGGGCTACACCTTC.

This clonotype came up a few times. The rearrangement joins TRBV30 to TRBJ2-7; 11 nucleotides match TRBD2. CDR1 and CDR2 from the germline V gene are GTSNPN and SVGIG (reference sequence). Trimming cost V 5 bases and J 2 bases; bases outside gene matches: 5. This CDR3 comprises 14 residues. The CDR3 region is CAWGTSGLAYEQYF. Written as DNA, the CDR3 is TGTGCCTGGGGGACTAGCGGCCTCGCCTACGAGCAGTACTTC.

This sequence joins TRBV12-3 or TRBV12-4 and TRBJ1-2; 7 bases are shared with TRBD1. The junction had 6 bases not matched to a gene; V was cut back by 1 base and J by 4 bases. This CDR3 contains 15 residues. The CDR3 loop reads CASSLGVWDSYGYTF. CDR3 coding DNA: TGTGCCAGCAGTTTAGGTGTTTGGGACAGCTATGGCTACACCTTC.

This chain joins TRBV20-1 and TRBJ1-4; D perhaps matches TRBD1 (6 bases). The CDR3 runs 14 residues. The germline V gene has CDR1 DFQATT and CDR2 SNEGSKA (reference sequence). V was pared by 8 bases and J by 5 bases, with 18 bases between. CDR3 sequence reads: CSPRPRQVNEKLFF. The CDR3, as DNA: TGCAGTCCTCGGCCTCGACAGGTCAATGAAAAACTGTTTTTT.

Turning to this clonotype: Relative to the germline gene, one junction end is altered; a read error may explain this. The J gene is TRBJ2-7, the V gene TRBV18, with 10 positions matching TRBD2. This CDR3 contains 15 residues. Germline CDR1 is KGHSH and CDR2 is LQKENI. The CDR3 bases are TGTGCCAGCTCACCACGAGCTAGCGGGAGATACGGGCAGTACTTC. This gives the protein CASSPRASGRYGQYF.

This clonotype was seen a handful of times. This chain uses TRBV5-1 with TRBJ1-2; D might be TRBD1 (5 bases). The germline CDR1 and CDR2 sequences are SGHRS and YFSETQ. The V end lost 3 bases, the J end lost 9 bases, and 12 bases lay between the germline ends. CDR3 length: 12 amino acids. In DNA form, the CDR3 reads TGCGCCAGCAGCTGGGACTTCTTAAGCTACACCTTC. Translated: CASSWDFLSYTF.

The rearrangement links TRBV5-6 to TRBJ1-3; the D is unclear. The CDR3 is made up of 15 amino acids. Deletions cut 1 base from V and 0 bases from J, with 8 bases between. Germline V gene data show CDR1 as SGHDT and CDR2 as YYEEEE. The CDR3 protein is CASSLSGLSGNTIYF. CDR3 DNA sequence: TGTGCCAGCAGCTTGTCCGGGCTCTCTGGAAACACCATATATTTT.

This clonotype has only a few counts. This chain joins TRBV18 and TRBJ1-2, with TRBD1 identical over 9 bases. Germline V gives CDR1 KGHSH, CDR2 LQKENI. The CDR3 is 16 amino acids. V dropped 3 bases and J dropped 4; count of bases not matched to a gene: 9. The chain's CDR3 is CASSPPGTGTFYGYTF. The CDR3 DNA reads TGTGCCAGCTCACCCCCCGGGACAGGGACCTTCTATGGCTACACCTTC.